The clone carrying this T cell receptor (beta chain) was found a few times. Building of the TCR beta libraries involved iRepertoire HTBI primers and Arm-PCR of CDR3 regions. One entry per CDR3 protein, called by TCRdb with MiXCR from the multiplex PCR reads. The table lists a few hundred thousand distinct CDR3 sequences, approximately 15% of them singletons. This specimen comes from a study of regulatory T cells in long-lasting Graves disease. The CDR3 totals 14 residues. The germline V and J ends were trimmed by 4 bases and 0 bases, with 10 bases remaining between them. Germline CDR1 reads SGHRS; CDR2 reads YFSETQ. Time point meaning: newly diagnosed GD, antithyroid drugs for less than 3 months. With RNA extracted from PBMCs as input, the TCR library was made. The same sample was also studied in work on T cells in Graves' hyperthyroidism and ophthalmopathy.

The source of this sequence is a man aged 35 to 55 with Graves disease. Sequenced here: peripheral blood mononuclear cells (PBMCs), sampled at new diagnosis, from a patient treated with antithyroid drugs. The chain recombines TRBV5-1 with TRBJ2-5; D remains ambiguous. The CDR3 DNA is TGCGCCAGCAGCCCCCCTGGGTACCAAGAGACCCAGTACTTC. Translated: CASSPPGYQETQYF.